The text below deals with one TCR beta chain. Antigen unknown. This sample is drawn from a study of blood T cells in healthy people across ages. Study observations and caveats: Naive and antigen-experienced cells could not be conclusively compared, given unsorted PBMCs. Fewer expanded clones and more diversity marked long-lived versus aged donors.

Primers used in a second PCR of roughly 7 to 11 cycles were a sample-barcoded 5' primer and a J-beta primer mix. There were at least 2.5 million CDR3-containing paired-end reads obtained from each sample. TCRdb called the 5' RACE reads again in MiXCR, with one record for every CDR3 protein. The table has about 1.4 million distinct CDR3 sequences, around 55% seen once; the top ten hold over 5.5%. The donors, all healthy, were Caucasians living in Russia, aged about 6 to 90. The V and J ends lost 5 bases and 10 bases, in that order; junction bases with no gene match: 8. CDR3 length: 12 amino acids. CDR1 is SGHVS and CDR2 is FNYEAQ in the germline V gene.

The chain combines TRBV7-6 with TRBJ2-7; 7 bases are shared with TRBD1. Sample: blood. The origin of this receptor is a man younger than 35 in good health. The CDR3: CASSQDRDRQYF. The CDR3 DNA reads TGTGCCAGCAGCCAAGACAGGGACCGACAGTACTTC.